Following are 16 T cell receptor beta chains from one sample sequenced in a study of cytomegalovirus exposure and HLA in healthy donors. PCR employed 60 Vbeta and 13 Jbeta primers. Libraries were prepared by immunoSEQ multiplex PCR; TCRdb keeps only in-frame clonotypes and omits some of them. The table includes some 180,000 clones, 65% to 85% detected once. Sequenced material: PBMCs. The receptors originated from a woman aged 25 to 39 in good health and CMV-seronegative.

The CDR3 spells CASSYDSGQGACEQYF. The CDR3 DNA follows: TGTGCCAGCAGCTACGACTCGGGACAGGGGGCTTGCGAGCAGTACTTC. The V and J genes are TRBV4-2 and TRBJ2-7; 12 bases are shared with TRBD1. The V gene end was trimmed by 5 bases and the J gene end by 6 bases; junction bases not matched to a gene: 11. Germline CDR1 and CDR2: LGHNA and YNFKEQ. This CDR3 is built from 16 residues.

This clone was observed a single time. The chain has TRBV10-2 and TRBJ1-4; TRBD1 is a possible D gene (6 bases). V lost 6 bases and J 13 bases, leaving 21 bases between the germline ends. The CDR3 length is 14 residues. Germline-derived CDR1 and CDR2 are WSHSY and SAAADI. CDR3 coding DNA: TGCGCCAGCAGCCAGAGTAACAGGGAAGAAGCACTGTTTTTT. Translating it yields CASSQSNREEALFF.

The V and J genes are TRBV6-1 and TRBJ1-5; D not resolved. Trimming removed 7 bases at V and 0 bases at J, with 10 bases between. The CDR3 loop spans 14 amino acids. The germline V gene encodes CDR1 MNHNS and CDR2 SASEGT. This CDR3 reads CASTGPFSNQPQHF. DNA for the CDR3: TGTGCCAGCACTGGGCCCTTTAGCAATCAGCCCCAGCATTTT.

This chain connects TRBV6-1 to TRBJ1-1, with D possibly being TRBD1 (5 bases). Trimming left V 5 bases short and J 6 bases short, with 19 bases between. Germline CDR1 and CDR2: MNHNS and SASEGT. The CDR3 runs 15 residues. For the CDR3, the DNA is TGTGCCAGCAGTACCTCGGGGGGGTGGCACGCTGAAGCTTTCTTT. This gives the protein CASSTSGGWHAEAFF.

DNA for the CDR3: TGTGCCAGTAGTAAACGGGGACAGGGGGCGCTTTTAGAGACCCAGTACTTC. Translation gives CASSKRGQGALLETQYF. V is TRBV19 and J is TRBJ2-5, with 12 bases fitting TRBD1. The junction had 10 bases not matched to a gene; V was cut back by 4 bases and J by 4 bases. The CDR3 runs 17 residues. The germline CDR1 and CDR2 sequences are LNHDA and SQIVND (reference sequence).

The chain links TRBV4-2 to TRBJ1-1; D not certain. CDR1 LGHNA and CDR2 YNFKEQ come from the germline V gene. The V end lost 0 bases, the J end lost 1 base, and 9 bases lay between the germline ends. This CDR3 is 15 amino acids long. The CDR3 DNA follows: TGTGCCAGCAGCCAAGAATTGTGGGCGAACACTGAAGCTTTCTTT. It translates to CASSQELWANTEAFF.

This chain connects TRBV28 to TRBJ2-1; 7 nucleotides align to TRBD2. CDR3 length equals 16 residues. Germline V CDR1 and CDR2: MDHEN, SYDVKM. The V segment lost 1 base and the J segment 8 bases; nucleotides outside the gene matches: 11. CDR3 protein: CASSLLGQRDRDEQFF. Written as DNA, the CDR3 is TGTGCCAGCAGTTTATTAGGCCAGCGGGATAGGGATGAGCAGTTCTTC.

This clone was seen a single time. J is TRBJ1-4 and V is TRBV9; D unclear. Germline V CDR1 and CDR2: SGDLS, YYNGEE. V was cut by 0 bases and J by 1 base, with 7 bases left in between. This CDR3 contains 15 residues. For the CDR3, the DNA is TGTGCCAGCAGCGTAGGGCCCTTAACTAATGAAAAACTGTTTTTT. It encodes CASSVGPLTNEKLFF.

This chain uses TRBV7-6 with TRBJ2-2, with a possible D match to TRBD1 (5 bases). The ends were cut back, 4 bases at V and 5 bases at J, with 5 bases in the middle. This CDR3 comprises 12 residues. In germline, CDR1 is SGHVS, CDR2 FNYEAQ. DNA of the CDR3: TGTGCCAGCAGCTACAGGACCGGGGAGCTGTTTTTT. Its protein is CASSYRTGELFF.

This clone was seen once. The genes are TRBV15 and TRBJ2-5; 11 nucleotides match TRBD2. The CDR3 totals 17 residues. Germline trimming cut 1 base from V and 3 bases from J; bases unmatched to any gene: 7. Per germline, CDR1 LNHNV and CDR2 YYDKDF (reference sequence). In nucleotides, the CDR3 is TGTGCCACCAGCAGAGGAGGGAGTAGCGGGGGGGAAGAGACCCAGTACTTC. Translating gives CATSRGGSSGGEETQYF. The full variable domain, in which reference TRBV15 and TRBJ2-5 provide the parts outside the CDR3, is DAMVIQNPRYQVTQFGKPVTLSCSQTLNHNVMYWYQQKSSQAPKLLFHYYDKDFNNEADTPDNFQSRRPNTSFCFLDIRSPGLGDTAMYLCATSRGGSSGGEETQYFGPGTRLLVL.

The genes are TRBV27 and TRBJ1-4; TRBD1 matches at 7 bases. The CDR3 covers 14 residues. V was clipped by 7 bases and J by 5 bases; unmatched bases: 7. Germline CDR1 is MNHEY and CDR2 is SMNVEV (reference sequence). The CDR3 DNA reads TGTGCCAGCACCCGACAGGGACCGAATGAAAAACTGTTTTTT. Translated: CASTRQGPNEKLFF.

The J gene is TRBJ2-4, the V gene TRBV27; D is undetermined. Germline V gene lookup returns CDR1 MNHEY and CDR2 SMNVEV (reference sequence). The V end lost 5 bases, the J end lost 0 bases, and 11 bases lay between the germline ends. The CDR3 extends over 15 amino acids. The CDR3 coding sequence is TGTGCCAGCAGTCCAAATAGTAAAGCCAAAAACATTCAGTACTTC. It yields the protein CASSPNSKAKNIQYF.

The genes are TRBV6-6 and TRBJ1-2, with TRBD1 as a possible D gene (5 bases). The V and J ends lost 0 bases and 4 bases respectively, with 15 bases between them. Germline CDR1 reads MNHNY; CDR2 reads SVGAGI (reference sequence). CDR3 length equals 16 residues. The chain's CDR3 is CASSYSTPGSSYGYTF. CDR3 nucleotides: TGTGCCAGCAGTTACTCTACCCCAGGGTCCAGCTATGGCTACACCTTC.

This chain connects TRBV5-4 to TRBJ2-2; a weak D match, TRBD1 (5 bases). This CDR3 is built from 15 residues. In germline, CDR1 is SGHNT, CDR2 YYREEE (reference sequence). Trimming stripped 4 bases from V and 4 bases from J, with 14 bases between. This CDR3 is CASSLRVTGTGELFF. The CDR3 DNA sequence: TGTGCCAGCAGCCTCAGGGTTACGGGCACCGGGGAGCTGTTTTTT.

The sample holds a few counts of this clone. The chain joins TRBV19 to TRBJ2-1, with 8 bases lining up with TRBD2. Germline assignment: CDR1 LNHDA and CDR2 SQIVND (reference sequence). This CDR3 is 15 amino acids long. The V gene end was trimmed by 1 base and the J gene end by 5 bases; junction bases not matched to a gene: 4. CDR3 region: CASSIVAGTHNEQFF. The CDR3 coding sequence is TGTGCCAGTAGTATAGTAGCGGGGACCCACAATGAGCAGTTCTTC. Using reference TRBV19 and TRBJ2-1 for the parts outside the CDR3, the full variable domain is DGGITQSPKYLFRKEGQNVTLSCEQNLNHDAMYWYRQDPGQGLRLIYYSQIVNDFQKGDIAEGYSVSREKKESFPLTVTSAQKNPTAFYLCASSIVAGTHNEQFFGPGTRLTVL.

This sequence joins TRBV30 and TRBJ2-3; 7 positions match TRBD1. The CDR3 is made up of 14 amino acids. The V segment lost 1 base and the J segment 5 bases; nucleotides outside the gene matches: 6. CDR1 is GTSNPN and CDR2 is SVGIG in the germline V gene (reference sequence). The CDR3 coding sequence is TGTGCCTGGAGTGCGACAGGGTGGGAAGATACGCAGTATTTT. Translation: CAWSATGWEDTQYF.